The sequence of this TCR beta chain was determined in a study of blood T cells in healthy people across ages. Study-wide findings and caveats: Roughly linear age-related decline in beta diversity appeared, significant by age around 42. Naive CD4+ cell counts and diversity both ran higher in long-lived than in aged donors. Strongly correlated with naive T cell percentage was TCR beta diversity.

Details on this clonotype: Its cognate antigen is unknown.

Primers used in a second PCR of roughly 6 to 12 cycles were a sample-barcoded 5' primer and a J-beta primer mix. Each CDR3 protein gets one entry after TCRdb re-called the 5' RACE reads with MiXCR. This table holds 700,000 to 950,000 distinct CDR3 sequences, 58% found once. Sequencing input: blood. This receptor was taken from a man aged 25-40 years in good health.

Written as DNA, the CDR3 is TGTGCCAGCAGCCAACGAGCCTCCCTGGGAACAGATACGCAGTATTTT. It codes for CASSQRASLGTDTQYF. The chain combines TRBV4-2 with TRBJ2-3; unclear D gene. The CDR3 has 16 residues. The germline gives CDR1 LGHNA, CDR2 YNFKEQ. V shed 2 bases and J shed 3 bases, with 15 bases lying between them.